The 23 T cell receptor beta chains in this list originate from one sample, sequenced in a study of blood T cell repertoires in COVID-19. Sequencing was performed with immunoSEQ multiplex PCR; in TCRdb, only in-frame clones are kept and a portion is missing. The sample has about 260,000 clones, approximately 88% seen once. The specimen sequenced was PBMCs or T cells enriched from blood (not recorded which). The origin of the receptors is a woman in her 40s with acute COVID-19.

The chain couples TRBV9 to TRBJ1-1; no definite D call. The CDR3 has 13 amino acids. Per the germline V gene, CDR1 is SGDLS and CDR2 is YYNGEE. V was cut by 4 bases and J by 5 bases, with 12 bases left in between. The CDR3 spells CASSSGGGTEAFF. The CDR3 bases are TGTGCCAGCAGCTCAGGAGGTGGGACTGAAGCTTTCTTT.

V and J are TRBV4-1 and TRBJ2-3; TRBD2 is a possible D gene (5 bases). CDR3 length: 17 residues. Trimming stripped 1 base from V and 0 bases from J, with 14 bases between. In germline, CDR1 is MGHRA, CDR2 YSYEKL. The CDR3 sequence is CASSQGPSQRSTDTQYF. CDR3 coding DNA: TGCGCCAGCAGCCAAGGTCCTAGCCAGAGGAGCACAGATACGCAGTATTTT.

The chain carries TRBV10-3 and TRBJ1-1; 8 bases are a match to TRBD1. The germline V gene has CDR1 ENHRY and CDR2 SYGVKD. V lost 5 bases to trimming and J lost 1 base; unmatched junction nucleotides: 12. The CDR3 covers 17 residues. CDR3 in amino acids: CAISTTDRGLKNTEAFF. In DNA form, the CDR3 reads TGTGCCATCAGTACAACCGACAGGGGCCTAAAGAACACTGAAGCTTTCTTT.

This chain connects TRBV19 to TRBJ2-4, with 7 bases fitting TRBD2. CDR3 length: 19 amino acids. From germline, CDR1 is LNHDA and CDR2 SQIVND (reference sequence). The V segment lost 7 bases and the J segment 1 base; nucleotides outside the gene matches: 19. CDR3 loop: CASTLLAGAGPLAKNIQYF. DNA for the CDR3: TGTGCCAGTACCTTGTTGGCGGGAGCAGGTCCTCTCGCCAAAAACATTCAGTACTTC. Drawing the rest from reference TRBV19 and TRBJ2-4, the complete variable domain is DGGITQSPKYLFRKEGQNVTLSCEQNLNHDAMYWYRQDPGQGLRLIYYSQIVNDFQKGDIAEGYSVSREKKESFPLTVTSAQKNPTAFYLCASTLLAGAGPLAKNIQYFGAGTRLSVL.

This clone was picked up one time. J is TRBJ2-5 and V is TRBV2; 14 bases line up with TRBD2. The V gene's germline CDR1 is SNHLY and CDR2 FYNNEI. V shed 0 bases, J shed 3 bases, and the junction held 0 bases outside the gene matches. There are 16 residues in the CDR3. The CDR3 region is CASSEATSGREETQYF. CDR3 sequence (DNA): TGTGCCAGCAGTGAAGCGACTAGCGGGAGGGAAGAGACCCAGTACTTC.

The V and J genes are TRBV6-5 and TRBJ1-2, with a weak D call TRBD1 (5 bases). Per the germline V gene, CDR1 is MNHEY and CDR2 is SVGAGI. The CDR3 covers 13 residues. Trimming removed 7 bases at V and 0 bases at J, with 9 bases between. Here the CDR3 reads CASTGGTNYGYTF. As DNA, the CDR3 is TGTGCCAGCACCGGGGGGACTAACTATGGCTACACCTTC.

The chain employs TRBV4-2 and TRBJ2-1; 9 positions agree with TRBD2. Germline CDR1 reads LGHNA; CDR2 reads YNFKEQ. The CDR3 has 17 residues. J lost 4 bases, V lost 1 base, and 8 bases had no gene match. CDR3 region: CASSQVGSGSPYNEQFF. CDR3 DNA: TGTGCCAGCAGCCAAGTCGGTAGCGGGAGCCCTTACAATGAGCAGTTCTTC.

The chain links TRBV6-2 or TRBV6-3 to TRBJ2-1; TRBD2 agrees at 12 bases. Germline CDR1 reads MNHEY; CDR2 reads SVGEGT. V gave up 2 bases and J gave up 10 bases; unmatched junction bases: 3. The CDR3 runs 14 residues. The CDR3 bases are TGTGCCAGCAGTTACCTACTAGCGGGAGGAGAGCAGTTCTTC. Its translation: CASSYLLAGGEQFF.

This sequence joins TRBV10-3 and TRBJ2-5; the match to TRBD2 covers 7 bases. V was clipped by 9 bases and J by 1 base; unmatched bases: 5. The germline gives CDR1 ENHRY, CDR2 SYGVKD. The CDR3 consists of 13 residues. The CDR3 protein is CAMSGGPQETQYF. CDR3 in DNA: TGTGCCATGTCGGGAGGCCCCCAAGAGACCCAGTACTTC.

The chain links TRBV5-1 to TRBJ2-7; 12 bases are a match to TRBD2. Germline trimming cut 3 bases from V and 5 bases from J; bases unmatched to any gene: 6. The germline CDR1 and CDR2 sequences are SGHRS and YFSETQ. This CDR3 contains 15 residues. CDR3 DNA: TGCGCCAGCAGCTCCGGACTAGCGGGGACAGACGAGCAGTACTTC. It translates to CASSSGLAGTDEQYF.

The chain carries TRBV4-1 and TRBJ1-4; 9 nucleotides align to TRBD1. J lost 2 bases, V lost 3 bases, and 7 bases had no gene match. Germline values: CDR1 MGHRA, CDR2 YSYEKL. The CDR3 totals 17 residues. The CDR3 nucleotides are TGCGCCAGCAGCCAGATTCGGGACAGGGATACTAATGAAAAACTGTTTTTT. Protein sequence: CASSQIRDRDTNEKLFF.

The chain has TRBV5-1 and TRBJ2-1; D is unresolved. The germline V gene has CDR1 SGHRS and CDR2 YFSETQ. This CDR3 is 14 amino acids long. Trimming removed 0 bases from V and 6 bases from J, with 10 bases in between. The CDR3 here is CASSLANTPNEQFF. The CDR3 nucleotides read TGCGCCAGCAGCTTGGCCAATACACCCAATGAGCAGTTCTTC. The complete variable domain, with remaining parts taken from reference TRBV5-1 and TRBJ2-1, reads KAGVTQTPRYLIKTRGQQVTLSCSPISGHRSVSWYQQTPGQGLQFLFEYFSETQRNKGNFPGRFSGRQFSNSRSEMNVSTLELGDSALYLCASSLANTPNEQFFGPGTRLTVL.

V is TRBV29-1 and J is TRBJ2-5, with D possibly TRBD1 on 6 matching bases. V was pared by 0 bases and J by 5 bases, with 13 bases between. The CDR3 is 14 amino acids. Germline-derived CDR1 and CDR2 are SQVTM and ANQGSEA. CDR3 residues: CSVEDLAQGETQYF. The CDR3 region has the DNA TGCAGCGTTGAAGATCTTGCCCAGGGGGAGACCCAGTACTTC.

Concerning this clone itself: The junction departs from germline at one end; a sequencing error may be responsible. V is TRBV7-7 and J is TRBJ2-5; 12 bases are shared with TRBD2. The germline gives CDR1 SSHAT, CDR2 FNYEAQ (reference sequence). The CDR3 contains 15 residues. The CDR3 is CASSLSSGRGKTQYF. CDR3 sequence (DNA): TGTGCTAGCAGCTTATCTAGCGGGAGGGGTAAGACCCAGTACTTC.

V is TRBV5-4 and J is TRBJ2-1; D is unclear. V shed 6 bases and J shed 2 bases, with 6 bases lying between them. The CDR3 length is 12 residues. Germline V gene sequence: CDR1 SGHNT, CDR2 YYREEE (reference sequence). Here the CDR3 DNA reads TGTGCCAGCAATAGTCCCTACAATGAGCAGTTCTTC. It is translated as CASNSPYNEQFF.

The rearrangement links TRBV24-1 to TRBJ2-3, with 7 nucleotides matching TRBD1. Germline trimming cut 3 bases from V and 0 bases from J; bases unmatched to any gene: 8. Germline CDR1 and CDR2: KGHDR and SFDVKD. The CDR3 spans 17 residues. The CDR3 DNA is TGTGCCACCAGTGATACTACACAGGGGCTAAGCACAGATACGCAGTATTTT. Translating it yields CATSDTTQGLSTDTQYF.

The genes are TRBV6-5 and TRBJ1-1; 8 nucleotides line up with TRBD1. After removal of 6 bases from V and 6 bases from J, the junction contained 6 bases not matched to a gene. CDR3 length: 13 amino acids. Germline loops: CDR1 MNHEY, CDR2 SVGAGI. The CDR3 reads CASRTGTGPEAFF. CDR3 DNA sequence: TGTGCCAGCAGGACGGGGACAGGACCTGAAGCTTTCTTT.

The chain recombines TRBV18 with TRBJ2-2; D is unclear. Germline V CDR1 and CDR2: KGHSH, LQKENI. CDR3 length: 16 residues. V lost 0 bases and J 7 bases, leaving 15 bases between the germline ends. CDR3 nucleotides: TGTGCCAGCTCACCACCTAACGGAGATGAAGTCGGGGAGCTGTTTTTT. Encoded protein: CASSPPNGDEVGELFF.

The chain has TRBV19 and TRBJ2-1; 12 bases are shared with TRBD2. The CDR3 length is 16 residues. Trimming removed 3 bases from V and 4 bases from J; junction bases left unmatched: 4. Germline V lookup: CDR1 LNHDA, CDR2 SQIVND (reference sequence). CDR3 DNA sequence: TGTGCCAGTAGTATCCGGCTAGCGGGAGGGTACAATGAGCAGTTCTTC. Amino acids: CASSIRLAGGYNEQFF.

The chain couples TRBV7-2 to TRBJ1-1; 9 bases match TRBD1. Germline CDR1 and CDR2: SGHTA and FQGNSA. The CDR3 runs 16 residues. Trimming cost V 2 bases and J 4 bases; bases outside gene matches: 8. CDR3 in DNA: TGTGCCAGCAGCTTACGGGAGGGACAGGGCGGCACTGAAGCTTTCTTT. Residues: CASSLREGQGGTEAFF.

The chain joins TRBV28 to TRBJ2-1; 8 bases align to TRBD2. Germline V gene lookup returns CDR1 MDHEN and CDR2 SYDVKM. V lost 6 bases and J lost 1; bases outside the gene matches: 5. The CDR3 is made up of 15 amino acids. The CDR3 here is CASRPAGVSYNEQFF. CDR3 nucleotide sequence: TGTGCCAGCAGACCAGCGGGAGTGTCCTACAATGAGCAGTTCTTC.

V usage is TRBV5-1 and J usage is TRBJ1-6; tentative D call: TRBD1 (6 bases). This CDR3 is built from 18 residues. CDR1 is SGHRS, CDR2 YFSETQ, per germline. Deletions cut 2 bases from V and 4 bases from J, with 19 bases between. CDR3 loop: CASSLTGQKRIYNSPLHF. CDR3 DNA sequence: TGCGCCAGCAGCTTAACGGGACAAAAGAGGATATATAATTCACCCCTCCACTTT. The whole variable domain, remainder taken from reference TRBV5-1 and TRBJ1-6, is KAGVTQTPRYLIKTRGQQVTLSCSPISGHRSVSWYQQTPGQGLQFLFEYFSETQRNKGNFPGRFSGRQFSNSRSEMNVSTLELGDSALYLCASSLTGQKRIYNSPLHFGNGTRLTVT.

The chain carries TRBV7-2 and TRBJ1-1, with 7 bases that match TRBD1. With 5 bases clipped from V and 8 bases from J, the junction kept 8 bases outside the gene matches. The CDR3 totals 13 residues. Germline CDR1 SGHTA, CDR2 FQGNSA. CDR3 nucleotides: TGTGCCAGCAGCCTGGGACAGTCATCGGAAGCTTTCTTT. Encoded protein: CASSLGQSSEAFF.